This T cell receptor (beta chain) was captured by sequencing in a study of blood T cell repertoires in COVID-19. Looking at the study overall: The United States, Italy and Spain were the sources of the acute and convalescent COVID-19 samples.

This clone was detected a few times. Other DNA sequences in this specimen translate into the identical CDR3. Enrollment of patients from Seattle took place during active infection, with longitudinal follow-up. As handled by the study authors: Amplification of reference gene primers was used by the study to estimate nucleated cell counts. Produced via immunoSEQ multiplex PCR; TCRdb's table is partial and in-frame only. That table supplies the V and J calls and clone size; D and trimming were determined from the DNA. The sample has over 400,000 clones, approximately 91% seen once; the top ten hold about 8.2%. The source is a woman in her forties or fifties with COVID-19, enrolled during active disease. Sequencing was carried out using peripheral blood.

CDR3 nucleotides: TGCGCCAGCAGCTTGGCGGGGGGGTCTGAAGCTTTCTTT. It codes for CASSLAGGSEAFF. The rearrangement links TRBV5-1 to TRBJ1-1; D possibly corresponds to TRBD1 (5 bases). The CDR3 is made up of 13 amino acids. Germline CDR1 and CDR2: SGHRS and YFSETQ. Trimming cost V 0 bases and J 6 bases, with 9 bases left between them.